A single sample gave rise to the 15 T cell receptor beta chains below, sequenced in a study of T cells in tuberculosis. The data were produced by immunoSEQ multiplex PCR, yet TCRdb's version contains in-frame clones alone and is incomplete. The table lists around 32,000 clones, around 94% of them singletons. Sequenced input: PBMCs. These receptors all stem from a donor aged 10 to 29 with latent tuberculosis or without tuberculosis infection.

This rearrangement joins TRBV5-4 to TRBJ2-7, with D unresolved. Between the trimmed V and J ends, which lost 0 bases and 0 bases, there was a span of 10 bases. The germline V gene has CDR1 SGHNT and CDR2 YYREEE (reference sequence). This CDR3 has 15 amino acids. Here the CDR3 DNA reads TGTGCCAGCAGCTTGGGCGGTAGCTTCTCCTACGAGCAGTACTTC. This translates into CASSLGGSFSYEQYF.

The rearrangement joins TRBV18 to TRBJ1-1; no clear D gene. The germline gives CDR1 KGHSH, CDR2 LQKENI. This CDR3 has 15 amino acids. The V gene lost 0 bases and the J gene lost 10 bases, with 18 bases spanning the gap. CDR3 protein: CASSPPGGPFPGAFF. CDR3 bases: TGTGCCAGCTCACCACCGGGAGGCCCTTTCCCTGGAGCTTTCTTT.

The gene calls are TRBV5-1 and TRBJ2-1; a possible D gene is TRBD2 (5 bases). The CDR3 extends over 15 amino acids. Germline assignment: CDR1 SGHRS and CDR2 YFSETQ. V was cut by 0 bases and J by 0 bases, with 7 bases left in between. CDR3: CASSLVGSSYNEQFF. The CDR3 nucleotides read TGCGCCAGCAGCTTGGTTGGGAGCTCCTACAATGAGCAGTTCTTC.

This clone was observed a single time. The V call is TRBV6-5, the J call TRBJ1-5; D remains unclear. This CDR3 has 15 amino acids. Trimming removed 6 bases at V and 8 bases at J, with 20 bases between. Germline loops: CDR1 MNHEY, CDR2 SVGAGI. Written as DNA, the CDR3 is TGTGCCAGCAGCCCCCTTATGGAGGTCGGGGAGCCCCAGCATTTT. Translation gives CASSPLMEVGEPQHF.

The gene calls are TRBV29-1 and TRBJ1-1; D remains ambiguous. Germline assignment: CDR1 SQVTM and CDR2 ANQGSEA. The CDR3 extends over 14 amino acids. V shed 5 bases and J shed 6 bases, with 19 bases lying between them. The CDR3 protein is CSVQGQGRWAEAFF. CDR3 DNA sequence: TGCAGCGTTCAAGGCCAAGGGAGGTGGGCTGAAGCTTTCTTT.

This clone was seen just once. This CDR3 is CSASRADEQYF. The CDR3 coding sequence is TGCAGTGCTAGTCGCGCGGACGAGCAGTACTTC. The chain uses TRBV20-1 and TRBJ2-7; no clear D gene. The CDR3 sequence is 11 residues long. V was cut by 3 bases and J by 5 bases, with 8 bases left in between. Germline V CDR1 and CDR2: DFQATT, SNEGSKA (reference sequence).

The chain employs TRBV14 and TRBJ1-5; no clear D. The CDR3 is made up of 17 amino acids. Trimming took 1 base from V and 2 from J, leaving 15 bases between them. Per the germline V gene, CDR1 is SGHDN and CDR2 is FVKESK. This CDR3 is CASSQVESKGGNQPQHF. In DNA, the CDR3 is TGTGCCAGCAGCCAAGTAGAGTCGAAGGGAGGCAATCAGCCCCAGCATTTT.

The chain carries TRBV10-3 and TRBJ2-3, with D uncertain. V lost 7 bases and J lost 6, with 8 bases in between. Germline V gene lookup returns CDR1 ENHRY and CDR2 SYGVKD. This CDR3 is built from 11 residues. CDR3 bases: TGTGCCATCACCCGAGGTGATACGCAGTATTTT. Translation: CAITRGDTQYF.

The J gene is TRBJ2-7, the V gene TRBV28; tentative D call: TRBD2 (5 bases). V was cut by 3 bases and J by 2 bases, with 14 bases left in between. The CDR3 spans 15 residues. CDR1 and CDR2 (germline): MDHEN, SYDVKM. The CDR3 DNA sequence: TGTGCCAGCAGTTTTGTTAGGGAGAGGGCCTACGAGCAGTACTTC. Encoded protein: CASSFVRERAYEQYF.

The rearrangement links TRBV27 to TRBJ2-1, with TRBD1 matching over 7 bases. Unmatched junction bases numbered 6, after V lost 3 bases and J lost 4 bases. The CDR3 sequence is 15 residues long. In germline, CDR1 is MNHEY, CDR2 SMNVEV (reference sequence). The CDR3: CASSFLYRGYNEQFF. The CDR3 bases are TGTGCCAGCAGTTTCCTCTACAGGGGATACAATGAGCAGTTCTTC.

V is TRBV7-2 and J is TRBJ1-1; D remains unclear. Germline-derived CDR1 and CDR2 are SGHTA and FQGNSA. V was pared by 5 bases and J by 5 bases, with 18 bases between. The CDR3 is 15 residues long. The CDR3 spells CASSQDSLGGTEAFF. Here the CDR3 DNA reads TGTGCCAGCAGCCAGGACTCCTTGGGTGGGACTGAAGCTTTCTTT.

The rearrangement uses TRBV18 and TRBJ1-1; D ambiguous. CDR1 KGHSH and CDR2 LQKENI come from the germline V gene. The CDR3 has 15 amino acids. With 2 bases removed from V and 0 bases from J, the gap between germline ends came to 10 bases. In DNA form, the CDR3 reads TGTGCCAGCTCACCATTACAGAGTTTGAACACTGAAGCTTTCTTT. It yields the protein CASSPLQSLNTEAFF.

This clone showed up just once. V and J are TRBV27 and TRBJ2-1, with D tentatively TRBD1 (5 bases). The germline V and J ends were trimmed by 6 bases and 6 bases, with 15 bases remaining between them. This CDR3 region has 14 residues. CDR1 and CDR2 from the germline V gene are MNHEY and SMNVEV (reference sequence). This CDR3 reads CASRESRVPNEQFF. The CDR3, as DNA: TGTGCCAGCAGAGAAAGCAGGGTCCCCAATGAGCAGTTCTTC.

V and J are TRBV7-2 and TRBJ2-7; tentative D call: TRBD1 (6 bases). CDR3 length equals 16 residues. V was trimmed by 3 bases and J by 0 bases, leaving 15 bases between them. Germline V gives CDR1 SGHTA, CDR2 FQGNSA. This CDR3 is CASSFDQGRSSYEQYF. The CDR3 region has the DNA TGTGCCAGCAGCTTCGACCAGGGGCGTAGCTCCTACGAGCAGTACTTC.

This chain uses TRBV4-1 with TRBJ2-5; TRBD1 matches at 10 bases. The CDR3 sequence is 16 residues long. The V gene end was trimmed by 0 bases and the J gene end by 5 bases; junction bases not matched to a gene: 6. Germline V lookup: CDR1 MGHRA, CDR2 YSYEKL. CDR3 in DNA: TGCGCCAGCAGCCAAGATCGGACAGGGGGGTGGGAGACCCAGTACTTC. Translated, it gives CASSQDRTGGWETQYF.